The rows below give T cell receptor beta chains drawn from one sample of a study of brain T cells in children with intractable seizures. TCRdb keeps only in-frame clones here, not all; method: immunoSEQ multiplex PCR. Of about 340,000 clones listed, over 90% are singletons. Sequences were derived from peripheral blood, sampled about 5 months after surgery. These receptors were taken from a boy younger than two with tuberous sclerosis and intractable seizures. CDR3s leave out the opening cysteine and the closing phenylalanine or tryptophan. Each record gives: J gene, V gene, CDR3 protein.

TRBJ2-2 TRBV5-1 ASSLGMGGITGELF
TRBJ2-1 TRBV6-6 ASSFYGMNEQF
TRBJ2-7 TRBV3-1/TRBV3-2 ASSQASGLAFHEQY
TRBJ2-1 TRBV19 ASSFQRDYNEQF
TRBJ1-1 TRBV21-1 ASSNRGQNTEAF
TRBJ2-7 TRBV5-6 ASSSADRRRY
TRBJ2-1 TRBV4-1 ASSQAGVSDYNEQF
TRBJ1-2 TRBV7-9 ASSLDRAGGYT
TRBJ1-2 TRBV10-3 AISLDRDRGPSNYGYT
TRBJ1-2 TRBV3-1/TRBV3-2 ASSPRTGNYGYT
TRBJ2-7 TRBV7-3 ASSSQNTGEQY
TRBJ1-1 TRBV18 ASSPQEGSTEAF
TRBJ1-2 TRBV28 ASSRPNYGYT
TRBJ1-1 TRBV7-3 ASSSLPPPGPEAF
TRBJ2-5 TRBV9 ASSVGERGGGEETQY
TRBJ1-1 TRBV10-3 AISRDGGDTEAF
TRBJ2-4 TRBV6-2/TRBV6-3 ASRPQRLGTGGGVVSAKNIQY
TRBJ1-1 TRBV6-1 ASSEVWGGTEAF
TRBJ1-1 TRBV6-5 ASSTMNTEAF
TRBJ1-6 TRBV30 AWGDSPLH
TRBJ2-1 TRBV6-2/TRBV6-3 ASSHGQGNEQF
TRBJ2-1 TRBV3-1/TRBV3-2 ASTRNNEQF
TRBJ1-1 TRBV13 ASSLVVGRRGNTEAF
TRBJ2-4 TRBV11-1 ASSLEGAAKNIQY
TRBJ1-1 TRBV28 ASSFVYLRPNTEAF
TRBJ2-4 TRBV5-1 ASSAQDRASIQY
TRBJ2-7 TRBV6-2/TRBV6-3 ASSWEFGSYEQY
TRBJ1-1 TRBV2 ASSEGPELDTEAF
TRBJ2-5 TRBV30 AWSGWSSGSQETQY
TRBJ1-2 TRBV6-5 ASSSPQARYGYT
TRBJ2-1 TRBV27 ASSFVVNGGEQF
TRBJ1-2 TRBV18 ASSPDLFSYGYT
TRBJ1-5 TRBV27 ASSSQGTNQPQH
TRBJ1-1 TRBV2 ASSVIWDRGYTEAF
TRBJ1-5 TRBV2 ASSEWGQGGNQPQH
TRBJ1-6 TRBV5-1 ASSLDRGNSPLH
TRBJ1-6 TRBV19 ASSYLDREKNSPLH
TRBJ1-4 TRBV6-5 ASSYDETGAEKLF
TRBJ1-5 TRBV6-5 ASSYWPGNQPQH
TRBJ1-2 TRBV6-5 ASTPGGPPGGYT
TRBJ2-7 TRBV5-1 ASSLRQGASYEQY
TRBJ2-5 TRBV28 ASSFYQETQY
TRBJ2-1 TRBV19 ASSIDSDSPYNEQF
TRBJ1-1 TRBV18 ASSPNGGLNTEAF
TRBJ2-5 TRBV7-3 ASSLTGGGKETQY
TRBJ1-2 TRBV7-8 ASSPQTSLQGNYGYT
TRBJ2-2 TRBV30 AWSQTGTNTGELF
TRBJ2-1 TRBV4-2 ASSQDGGAGDNEQF
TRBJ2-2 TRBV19 ASSIRSGYTGELF
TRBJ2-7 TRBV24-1 ATSARTAAYEQY
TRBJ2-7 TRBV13 ASSLVKAGASYEQY
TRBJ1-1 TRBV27 ASSPILLNTEAF
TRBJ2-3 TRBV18 ASSPPTGLHLTQY
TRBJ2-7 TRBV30 AWRLAGGTYEQY
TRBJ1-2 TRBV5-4 ASSLGTGLNYGYT